One sample yielded the 19 T cell receptor beta chains listed below, sequenced in a study of human T cells and chemical hapten exposure. TCRdb fed the RACE reads into MiXCR, producing one record per CDR3 protein. Among about 65,000 distinct CDR3 sequences, approximately 6.1% were seen once, and the ten largest hold around 3.4%. Time point given: healthy volunteer bleed at 6 weeks. Unfractionated whole blood yielded total RNA. Sequenced sample: whole blood. Receptors were obtained from a female donor in good health. Some clones in this sample may be carry-over from other donors' samples.

A word on this clonotype: With a much larger clone just one base away, this may be a read error. The chain joins TRBV13 to TRBJ2-1; unclear D gene. Trimming left V 7 bases short and J 5 bases short, with 6 bases between. The CDR3 is 11 residues long. Germline CDR1 PRHDT, CDR2 FYEKMQ (reference sequence). The CDR3 reads CASMGNNEQFF. The DNA of the CDR3 is TGTGCCAGCATGGGAAACAATGAGCAGTTCTTC.

This clonotype was seen many times. The V call is TRBV5-1, the J call TRBJ2-5; 7 bases line up with TRBD1. The germline gives CDR1 SGHRS, CDR2 YFSETQ. The V gene end was trimmed by 3 bases and the J gene end by 4 bases; junction bases not matched to a gene: 6. CDR3 length: 14 amino acids. The CDR3 DNA reads TGCGCCAGCAGCTCTCGACAGGGCGGAGAGACCCAGTACTTC. Translation: CASSSRQGGETQYF. The full variable domain, in which reference TRBV5-1 and TRBJ2-5 provide the parts outside the CDR3, is KAGVTQTPRYLIKTRGQQVTLSCSPISGHRSVSWYQQTPGQGLQFLFEYFSETQRNKGNFPGRFSGRQFSNSRSEMNVSTLELGDSALYLCASSSRQGGETQYFGPGTRLLVL.

This clonotype was observed many times. This sequence joins TRBV28 and TRBJ1-2; D is unclear. This CDR3 is built from 11 residues. The V and J ends lost 11 bases and 8 bases respectively, with 15 bases between them. Germline CDR1 is MDHEN and CDR2 is SYDVKM. The DNA for the CDR3 is TGTGCCTCCCAACTAAACGGGGGCTACACCTTC. Residues: CASQLNGGYTF.

The chain uses TRBV20-1 and TRBJ2-7; D is possibly TRBD2 (5 bases). With 4 bases removed from V and 0 bases from J, the gap between germline ends came to 22 bases. Germline CDR1 reads DFQATT; CDR2 reads SNEGSKA (reference sequence). The CDR3 loop spans 17 amino acids. Here the CDR3 reads CSAILSTAGPISYEQYF. In nucleotides, the CDR3 is TGCAGTGCTATTCTATCTACGGCGGGCCCGATCTCCTACGAGCAGTACTTC.

This clonotype was seen at least ten times. V and J are TRBV4-2 and TRBJ1-1; D remains unclear. Trimming cost V 0 bases and J 7 bases, with 15 bases left between them. The germline gives CDR1 LGHNA, CDR2 YNFKEQ. This CDR3 spans 15 amino acids. In nucleotides, the CDR3 is TGTGCCAGCAGCCAAGATTTTGGACTAAAGTTTGAAGCTTTCTTT. Amino acid sequence: CASSQDFGLKFEAFF.

The rearrangement uses TRBV4-2 and TRBJ2-1; 7 bases match TRBD2. Trimming removed 1 base from V and 7 bases from J; junction bases left unmatched: 7. Germline CDR1 LGHNA, CDR2 YNFKEQ. The CDR3 is made up of 15 amino acids. The DNA for the CDR3 is TGTGCCAGCAGCCAAGGCGGGAGTATTATAAATGAGCAGTTCTTC. This codes for CASSQGGSIINEQFF.

The chain combines TRBV7-9 with TRBJ1-2; D may be TRBD1 (6 bases). CDR1 and CDR2 (germline): SEHNR, FQNEAQ (reference sequence). Trimming took 5 bases from V and 4 from J, leaving 17 bases between them. The CDR3 is 15 amino acids. This CDR3 is CASSLMTTGRYGYTF. CDR3 sequence (DNA): TGTGCCAGCAGCCTAATGACGACAGGCCGCTATGGCTACACCTTC.

This clonotype has ten or more counts. The chain uses TRBV28 and TRBJ2-7, with 8 bases lining up with TRBD2. CDR3 length: 14 residues. With V trimmed by 6 bases and J by 4 bases, 8 bases remained unmatched. Per the germline V gene, CDR1 is MDHEN and CDR2 is SYDVKM. CDR3 residues: CASRRTSGSYEQYF. The CDR3 DNA reads as TGTGCCAGCAGGCGTACTAGCGGATCTTACGAGCAGTACTTC. The variable domain in full, completed from reference TRBV28 and TRBJ2-7, reads DVKVTQSSRYLVKRTGEKVFLECVQDMDHENMFWYRQDPGLGLRLIYFSYDVKMKEKGDIPEGYSVSREKKERFSLILESASTNQTSMYLCASRRTSGSYEQYFGPGTRLTVT.

This clonotype has just a few counts. The V gene is TRBV10-2, the J gene TRBJ2-3; D gene uncertain. The CDR3 has 15 residues. The V gene's germline CDR1 is WSHSY and CDR2 SAAADI. V dropped 4 bases and J dropped 2 bases, with 13 bases sitting between them. CDR3 nucleotides: TGCGCCAGCAGTGGTGGTAGTTTTTACACAGATACGCAGTATTTT. It codes for CASSGGSFYTDTQYF.

This clonotype is judged medium-sized (0.01 to 0.1%). As DNA, the CDR3 is TGTGCCAGCAGTGAATTTACTACGGATACGCAGTATTTT. It codes for CASSEFTTDTQYF. The chain combines TRBV25-1 with TRBJ2-3; D gene uncertain. The CDR3 is made up of 13 amino acids. Trimming stripped 1 base from V and 6 bases from J, with 8 bases between. Germline loops: CDR1 MGHDK, CDR2 SYGVNS. The variable domain in full, with the rest retrieved from reference TRBV25-1 and TRBJ2-3, is EADIYQTPRYLVIGTGKKITLECSQTMGHDKMYWYQQDPGMELHLIHYSYGVNSTEKGDLSSESTVSRIRTEHFPLTLESARPSHTSQYLCASSEFTTDTQYFGPGTRLTVL.

At least ten counts were recorded for this clonotype. The CDR3 DNA is TGTGCCAGCAGCTCCGGAGGGCCGGTGGATGAGCAGTTCTTC. Translated: CASSSGGPVDEQFF. The chain has TRBV11-2 and TRBJ2-1; D perhaps matches TRBD2 (6 bases). The CDR3 covers 14 residues. CDR1 is SGHAT, CDR2 FQNNGV, per germline. V lost 4 bases and J 8 bases, leaving 15 bases between the germline ends.

The CDR3 coding sequence is TGTGCCAGCAGTTACGCATGGGGCAATCAGCCCCAGCATTTT. It yields the protein CASSYAWGNQPQHF. V usage is TRBV6-2 or TRBV6-3 and J usage is TRBJ1-5; D remains unclear. The germline V and J ends were trimmed by 2 bases and 2 bases, with 7 bases remaining between them. Germline CDR1 is MNHEY and CDR2 is SVGEGT. This CDR3 has 14 residues.

The chain is built from TRBV5-4 and TRBJ2-3, with D maybe TRBD2 (6 bases). The V and J ends lost 4 bases and 1 base respectively, with 13 bases between them. Germline CDR1 and CDR2: SGHNT and YYREEE (reference sequence). CDR3 length equals 15 residues. DNA for the CDR3: TGTGCCAGCAGCCCGGGACTCCTGGGCACAGATACGCAGTATTTT. Translation gives CASSPGLLGTDTQYF.

This clonotype was observed at least ten times. J is TRBJ2-7 and V is TRBV2; TRBD2 matches 11 bases. The V and J ends lost 0 bases and 5 bases, in that order; junction bases with no gene match: 9. Germline V gene lookup returns CDR1 SNHLY and CDR2 FYNNEI. The CDR3 contains 17 residues. The DNA for the CDR3 is TGTGCCAGCAGTGAAGCGCTGCTGGAGACTAGCGGGAACGAGCAGTACTTC. It is translated as CASSEALLETSGNEQYF.

This clonotype has ten or more counts. The J gene is TRBJ1-5, the V gene TRBV20-1, with D unresolved. The V end lost 7 bases, the J end lost 1 base, and 8 bases lay between the germline ends. Germline V gene sequence: CDR1 DFQATT, CDR2 SNEGSKA (reference sequence). The CDR3 length is 12 residues. CDR3 loop: CSGRLSNQPQHF. The CDR3 bases are TGCAGTGGCCGTCTAAGCAATCAGCCCCAGCATTTT.

This clonotype has a handful of counts. V is TRBV19 and J is TRBJ2-1, with TRBD2 matching over 10 bases. This CDR3 spans 17 amino acids. Per the germline V gene, CDR1 is LNHDA and CDR2 is SQIVND (reference sequence). With V trimmed by 3 bases and J by 0 bases, 5 bases remained unmatched. The CDR3 DNA reads as TGTGCCAGTAGTATGAGCTTAGCGGGAGGCTCCTACAATGAGCAGTTCTTC. Encoded protein: CASSMSLAGGSYNEQFF.

This clonotype was counted at least ten times. J is TRBJ2-3 and V is TRBV12-3 or TRBV12-4; D is uncertain. CDR3 length equals 10 residues. Trimming left V 3 bases short and J 14 bases short, with 9 bases between. CDR3 DNA sequence: TGTGCCAGCAGTTTGTACCAGATGTATTTT. Protein: CASSLYQMYF.

This clonotype was seen repeatedly, ten times or more. CDR3 loop: CSVAAGAEDTQYF. The CDR3 DNA follows: TGCAGCGTTGCGGCGGGCGCCGAAGATACGCAGTATTTT. The V gene is TRBV29-1, the J gene TRBJ2-3; D perhaps matches TRBD2 (5 bases). This CDR3 is 13 amino acids long. V dropped 4 bases and J dropped 5 bases, with 13 bases sitting between them. Germline CDR1 SQVTM, CDR2 ANQGSEA.

This clonotype has at least ten counts. The chain combines TRBV20-1 with TRBJ1-5, with no clear D. The V end was cut by 3 bases, the J end by 1 base, with 4 bases between. The germline V gene encodes CDR1 DFQATT and CDR2 SNEGSKA (reference sequence). The CDR3 sequence is 12 residues long. DNA of the CDR3: TGCAGTGCTAGGGGCAGCAATCAGCCCCAGCATTTT. This codes for CSARGSNQPQHF.